This TCR beta chain derives from a study of T cell repertoires in cytomegalovirus infection. At the level of the study: Both a matching HLA type and CMV infection were indicated by public TCR beta signatures.

This clonotype was recorded at least ten times. Its antigen is as yet unknown. Study conclusions and caveats: CMV-specific TCR beta clonotypes restricted by HLA-C were the ones dominating the ex vivo response. Adding up the frequency of public TCR beta families identified people who carried CMV plus the relevant HLA.

TCRdb used MiXCR to reprocess the reads, holding one entry per CDR3 protein. The sample includes 200,000 to 300,000 distinct CDR3 sequences, 12% of them seen just once. Per the germline V gene, CDR1 is SGHTA and CDR2 is FQGNSA. The CDR3 has 15 residues. V lost 4 bases, J lost 3 bases, and 6 bases stayed unmatched. This chain links TRBV7-2 with TRBJ2-3, with TRBD2 matching over 8 bases. The clonotype originates from a human donor in good health (CMV status not recorded). Some clones in this sample may be carry-over from other donors' samples. What was sequenced was PBMCs. In nucleotides, the CDR3 is TGTGCCAGCAGCTCAGACGGGGGGGGGACAGATACGCAGTATTTT. Protein product: CASSSDGGGTDTQYF.